The 10 T cell receptor beta chains listed next were all sequenced from one sample in a study of blood T cell repertoires in COVID-19. Generated by immunoSEQ multiplex PCR, the TCRdb table keeps only in-frame clones and is missing some. The data contain 110,000 or so clones, about 85% of them seen just once; the ten biggest clones take up just over 5.5%. The sequenced sample consisted of peripheral blood. The origin of the receptors is an older woman with COVID-19, enrolled during active disease.

The CDR3 region is CASRLLTGASGGYTF. The CDR3 DNA reads as TGTGCCAGCAGACTCCTGACAGGGGCGTCTGGGGGCTACACCTTC. The gene calls are TRBV11-2 and TRBJ1-2, with 8 bases fitting TRBD1. CDR3 length: 15 amino acids. The junction had 14 bases not matched to a gene; V was cut back by 6 bases and J by 8 bases. Germline-derived CDR1 and CDR2 are SGHAT and FQNNGV.

The genes are TRBV11-2 and TRBJ2-7; possible D gene TRBD2, 6 bases. The CDR3 runs to 15 residues. Germline values: CDR1 SGHAT, CDR2 FQNNGV. V lost 2 bases, J lost 3 bases, and 14 bases lay in between. For the CDR3, the DNA is TGTGCCAGCAGCTTATCCAAGGAGGGGAACTACGAGCAGTACTTC. Its translation is CASSLSKEGNYEQYF.

The rearrangement links TRBV4-1 to TRBJ1-2; D gene unclear. The CDR3 has 15 amino acids. Germline loops: CDR1 MGHRA, CDR2 YSYEKL. Trimming pared 1 base from V and 4 bases from J, leaving 13 bases between. CDR3 in DNA: TGCGCCAGCAGCCAAGTTCCCCCAGGCCTCTATGGCTACACCTTC. Residues: CASSQVPPGLYGYTF.

This clone was recorded once. V usage is TRBV9 and J usage is TRBJ1-2, with D tentatively TRBD1 (6 bases). V was shortened by 2 bases and J by 4 bases, with 12 bases between the two germline ends. The CDR3 consists of 14 residues. The germline V gene has CDR1 SGDLS and CDR2 YYNGEE. The CDR3 DNA is TGTGCCAGCAGCGTGAATTCAGGGGCCTATGGCTACACCTTC. As protein: CASSVNSGAYGYTF. Together with reference TRBV9 and TRBJ1-2, the CDR3 gives the full variable domain: DSGVTQTPKHLITATGQRVTLRCSPRSGDLSVYWYQQSLDQGLQFLIQYYNGEERAKGNILERFSAQQFPDLHSELNLSSLELGDSALYFCASSVNSGAYGYTFGSGTRLTVV.

This clone is a singleton in its sample. The V gene is TRBV4-1, the J gene TRBJ2-3; 8 bases agree with TRBD2. Unmatched junction bases numbered 5, after V lost 2 bases and J lost 4 bases. CDR1 is MGHRA and CDR2 is YSYEKL in the germline V gene. The CDR3 spans 15 residues. For the CDR3, the DNA is TGCGCCAGCAGCCAAACTCCGGGACTAGCAGATACGCAGTATTTT. Translating gives CASSQTPGLADTQYF.

The chain has TRBV18 and TRBJ1-2; 9 bases agree with TRBD1. The germline gives CDR1 KGHSH, CDR2 LQKENI. The CDR3 totals 13 residues. The V gene end was trimmed by 5 bases and the J gene end by 8 bases; junction bases not matched to a gene: 6. In DNA, the CDR3 is TGTGCCAGCTCAGGGGACAGGGCTCGCGGCTACACCTTC. Translated, it gives CASSGDRARGYTF.

The CDR3 is CASSEGQVNTQYF. The DNA of the CDR3 is TGTGCCAGTAGTGAAGGACAGGTGAATACGCAGTATTTT. The chain combines TRBV19 with TRBJ2-3, with TRBD1 identical over 7 bases. Unmatched junction bases numbered 6, after V lost 5 bases and J lost 7 bases. The CDR3 spans 13 residues. Germline V gene sequence: CDR1 LNHDA, CDR2 SQIVND (reference sequence). Together with reference TRBV19 and TRBJ2-3, the CDR3 gives the full variable domain: DGGITQSPKYLFRKEGQNVTLSCEQNLNHDAMYWYRQDPGQGLRLIYYSQIVNDFQKGDIAEGYSVSREKKESFPLTVTSAQKNPTAFYLCASSEGQVNTQYFGPGTRLTVL.

V usage is TRBV27 and J usage is TRBJ1-1; 8 bases align to TRBD1. The V segment lost 6 bases and the J segment 1 base; nucleotides outside the gene matches: 4. The length of the CDR3 is 14 residues. Germline CDR1 MNHEY, CDR2 SMNVEV (reference sequence). The CDR3 loop is CASRVQGGNTEAFF. CDR3 nucleotides: TGTGCCAGCAGAGTACAGGGGGGGAACACTGAAGCTTTCTTT.

This clone was observed a few times. The gene calls are TRBV20-1 and TRBJ2-5; a weak D match, TRBD1 (6 bases). The V gene's germline CDR1 is DFQATT and CDR2 SNEGSKA (reference sequence). This CDR3 has 11 residues. Trimming stripped 5 bases from V and 8 bases from J, with 12 bases between. In nucleotides, the CDR3 is TGCAGTGCTCTGGACAGAGAAACCCAGTACTTC. It is translated as CSALDRETQYF.

This clone showed up just once. The chain joins TRBV27 to TRBJ1-2, with 9 bases identical to TRBD1. After removal of 6 bases from V and 5 bases from J, the junction contained 4 bases not matched to a gene. CDR1 and CDR2 from the germline V gene are MNHEY and SMNVEV (reference sequence). This CDR3 comprises 13 residues. CDR3 amino acids: CASSQTGGYGYTF. CDR3 coding DNA: TGTGCCAGCAGCCAGACAGGGGGTTATGGCTACACCTTC.